These T cell receptor beta chains were read from a single sample in a study of early T cells in non-severe SARS-CoV-2 infection. TCRdb analysed the 5' RACE reads with MiXCR anew, one entry per CDR3 protein. This table holds fewer than 80,000 distinct CDR3 sequences, 12% found once. Sequencing input: whole blood. These TCRs come from an adult who was a healthcare worker with PCR-confirmed SARS-CoV-2 infection or an uninfected control (not recorded which). The CDR3 runs from the conserved cysteine through the conserved F or W. D genes are given only for firm matches. Some rows mark clone size as missing; the rest say once, few, many or name a class of expanded clone.

V gene	clone size	D gene	J gene	CDR3 protein	CDR3 DNA
TRBV7-6	many	.	TRBJ2-7	CASSLGAPPEQYF	TGTGCCAGCAGCTTAGGAGCTCCCCCGGAGCAGTACTTC
TRBV9	medium-sized	TRBD2	TRBJ2-7	CASSVGSGGTYEQYF	TGTGCCAGCAGCGTAGGTAGCGGGGGGACCTACGAGCAGTACTTC
TRBV28	few	TRBD2	TRBJ2-1	CASSLTSGRTEQFF	TGTGCCAGCAGTTTGACTAGCGGGAGGACTGAGCAGTTCTTC
TRBV7-9	many	TRBD1	TRBJ2-3	CASSYRGLGDTQYF	TGTGCCAGCAGCTACAGGGGGCTGGGAGATACGCAGTATTTT
TRBV7-9	few	.	TRBJ2-3	CASSSLASTDTQYF	TGTGCCAGCAGCTCCCTCGCTAGCACAGATACGCAGTATTTT
TRBV28	many	.	TRBJ1-2	CASYGDYGYTF	TGTGCCAGCTACGGGGATTATGGCTACACCTTC
TRBV14	.	TRBD1	TRBJ2-3	CASSPPDRGTDTQYF	TGTGCCAGCAGCCCCCCGGACAGGGGCACAGATACGCAGTATTTT
TRBV28	.	TRBD2	TRBJ2-7	CASSLSPSGPSYEQYF	TGTGCCAGCAGTTTAAGCCCTAGCGGGCCCTCCTACGAGCAGTACTTC
TRBV7-3	.	.	TRBJ2-1	CASSRGGYNEQFF	TGTGCCAGCAGCAGAGGGGGGTACAATGAGCAGTTCTTC
TRBV20-1	.	TRBD2	TRBJ2-7	CSARALAGEAEQYF	TGCAGTGCTAGAGCTCTAGCGGGAGAAGCCGAGCAGTACTTC
TRBV12-3/TRBV12-4	many	.	TRBJ2-5	CASSGRFGVQETQYF	TGTGCCAGCAGTGGAAGGTTCGGGGTGCAAGAGACCCAGTACTTC
TRBV12-3/TRBV12-4	.	.	TRBJ1-2	CASSLDRNYGYTF	TGTGCCAGCAGTTTAGACAGGAACTATGGCTACACCTTC
TRBV20-1	.	.	TRBJ2-1	CSAEGEPHNEQFF	TGCAGTGCCGAAGGCGAACCCCACAATGAGCAGTTCTTC
TRBV6-1	.	.	TRBJ2-7	CASREAGQSSYEQYF	TGTGCCAGCCGTGAGGCAGGTCAGTCCTCCTACGAGCAGTACTTC
TRBV3-1	few	.	TRBJ2-7	CASSQEGQGFDEQYF	TGTGCCAGCAGCCAAGAAGGCCAGGGGTTTGACGAGCAGTACTTC
TRBV7-2	many	.	TRBJ2-2	CASSLGRNTGELFF	TGTGCCAGCAGCTTGGGGCGGAACACCGGGGAGCTGTTTTTT
TRBV2	.	TRBD2	TRBJ2-1	CASSVVGRGNEQFF	TGTGCCAGCAGTGTTGTCGGGAGGGGTAATGAGCAGTTCTTC
TRBV5-1	many	.	TRBJ2-7	CASSLGLGGLVSYEQYF	TGCGCCAGCAGCTTGGGTCTGGGGGGCTTAGTGTCCTACGAGCAGTACTTC
TRBV20-1	.	TRBD1	TRBJ2-7	CRTGQSSYEQYF	TGCAGGACGGGACAGAGCTCCTACGAGCAGTACTTC
TRBV28	few	TRBD1	TRBJ2-1	CASIYDRGGEQFF	TGTGCCAGCATCTATGACAGGGGGGGTGAGCAGTTCTTC
TRBV4-2	.	TRBD2	TRBJ2-7	CASSQGLAGAYEQYF	TGTGCCAGCAGCCAAGGACTAGCGGGAGCCTACGAGCAGTACTTC
TRBV7-9	once	.	TRBJ2-3	CASSLTTLDTDTQYF	TGTGCCAGCAGCTTGACTACCCTAGACACAGATACGCAGTATTTT
TRBV4-2	few	.	TRBJ2-7	CASSQGIGTTLSYEQYF	TGTGCCAGCAGCCAAGGAATCGGGACAACTCTCTCCTACGAGCAGTACTTC
TRBV29-1	.	.	TRBJ1-1	CSVNGNTEAFF	TGCAGCGTTAATGGAAACACTGAAGCTTTCTTT
TRBV20-1	few	.	TRBJ2-3	CSAPTSVSTDTQYF	TGCAGTGCCCCTACCAGCGTTAGCACAGATACGCAGTATTTT
TRBV24-1	few	TRBD2	TRBJ2-1	CATSDMTSGSRNEQFF	TGTGCCACCAGTGACATGACTAGCGGGAGCCGTAATGAGCAGTTCTTC
TRBV4-2	.	TRBD2	TRBJ2-3	CASSQTSGRAGDTQYF	TGTGCCAGCAGCCAAACTAGCGGGAGGGCCGGAGATACGCAGTATTTT
TRBV27	many	.	TRBJ1-5	CASSLNREPRPQHF	TGTGCCAGCAGTTTGAACAGGGAGCCTCGGCCCCAGCATTTT
TRBV29-1	once	TRBD2	TRBJ2-3	CSVVGGRGADTQYF	TGCAGCGTTGTTGGCGGGAGGGGTGCAGATACGCAGTATTTT
TRBV7-2	.	.	TRBJ2-3	CASSPGRDTQYF	TGTGCCAGCAGCCCGGGCCGGGATACGCAGTATTTT
TRBV6-5	few	TRBD1	TRBJ1-2	CASSSGTGETF	TGTGCCAGCAGTTCAGGGACAGGGGAGACCTTC
TRBV3-1	few	.	TRBJ2-5	CASSQLRAVQETQYF	TGTGCCAGCAGCCAACTCCGAGCGGTCCAAGAGACCCAGTACTTC
TRBV19	many	.	TRBJ2-1	CASSTSGSSYNEQFF	TGTGCCAGTAGTACCTCAGGGAGCTCCTACAATGAGCAGTTCTTC
TRBV18	few	.	TRBJ2-4	CASSPSTGRIAKNIQYF	TGTGCCAGCTCACCGTCTACCGGGCGCATAGCCAAAAACATTCAGTACTTC
TRBV27	many	TRBD1	TRBJ2-7	CASTSGTGGGKQYF	TGTGCCAGCACCTCCGGGACAGGAGGTGGTAAGCAGTACTTC
TRBV5-4	many	.	TRBJ1-1	CASSPVSPGDIYGTEAFF	TGTGCCAGCAGCCCCGTCAGTCCAGGGGACATCTATGGAACTGAAGCTTTCTTT
TRBV9	.	TRBD1	TRBJ2-3	CASSVTGVRTDTQYF	TGTGCCAGCAGCGTTACAGGGGTCAGGACAGATACGCAGTATTTT
TRBV29-1	few	.	TRBJ1-1	CSRPPNRDGNTEAFF	TGCAGCCGACCCCCAAACCGGGACGGGAACACTGAAGCTTTCTTT
TRBV5-1	once	TRBD1	TRBJ2-2	CASMLTAGGNTGELFF	TGCGCCAGCATGCTGACGGCAGGGGGGAACACCGGGGAGCTGTTTTTT
TRBV5-1	many	TRBD1	TRBJ1-6	CASSPRGQNSPLHF	TGCGCCAGCAGCCCCAGGGGGCAGAATTCACCCCTCCACTTT
TRBV20-1	few	TRBD2	TRBJ2-7	CSADGTSGMYEQYF	TGCAGTGCTGACGGGACTAGCGGGATGTACGAGCAGTACTTC
TRBV5-1	.	.	TRBJ2-7	CASSFGGNYEQYF	TGCGCCAGCAGCTTTGGCGGAAACTACGAGCAGTACTTC